The clone carrying this T cell receptor (beta chain) occurred a few times. Germline CDR1 reads DFQATT; CDR2 reads SNEGSKA (reference sequence). With V trimmed by 0 bases and J by 7 bases, 5 bases remained unmatched. This CDR3 contains 13 residues. This record belongs to a study of regulatory T cells in long-lasting Graves disease. As for the study in general: Antithyroid drugs had been taken under 3 months by newly diagnosed Graves' patients.

Time point meaning: newly diagnosed GD, antithyroid drugs for less than 3 months. From RNA extracted from PBMCs, the TCR library was made. Arm-PCR of CDR3 regions and iRepertoire HTBI primers were used to build TCR beta libraries. MiXCR was run by TCRdb on the multiplex PCR reads, yielding one entry per CDR3 protein. Here the sample spans around 480,000 distinct CDR3 sequences, 15% to 20% being singletons. The sample also formed part of further work on T cells in Graves' hyperthyroidism and ophthalmopathy.

The chain combines TRBV20-1 with TRBJ1-2; the match to TRBD1 covers 7 bases. The TCR originated in a middle-aged man with Graves disease. This specimen was peripheral blood mononuclear cells (PBMCs), taken at new diagnosis, from a patient treated with antithyroid drugs. The CDR3 sequence is CSARDRDRAGYTF. Here the CDR3 DNA reads TGCAGTGCTAGAGATAGGGACAGAGCTGGCTACACCTTC.